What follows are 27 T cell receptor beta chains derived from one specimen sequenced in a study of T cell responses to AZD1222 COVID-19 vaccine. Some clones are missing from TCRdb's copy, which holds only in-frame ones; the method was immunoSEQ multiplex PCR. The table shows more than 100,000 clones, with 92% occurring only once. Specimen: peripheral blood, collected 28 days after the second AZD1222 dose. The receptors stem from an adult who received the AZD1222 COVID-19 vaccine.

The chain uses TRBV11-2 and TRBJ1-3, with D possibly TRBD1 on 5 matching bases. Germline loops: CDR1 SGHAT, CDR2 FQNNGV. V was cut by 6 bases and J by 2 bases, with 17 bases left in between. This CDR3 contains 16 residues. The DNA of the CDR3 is TGTGCCAGCAGTTCGCACCTCCAGGGCGCTGGAAACACCATATATTTT. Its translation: CASSSHLQGAGNTIYF.

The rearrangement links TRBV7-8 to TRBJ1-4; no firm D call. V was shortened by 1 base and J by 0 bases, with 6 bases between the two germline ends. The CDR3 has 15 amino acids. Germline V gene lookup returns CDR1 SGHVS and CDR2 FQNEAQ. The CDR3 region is CASSLGRATNEKLFF. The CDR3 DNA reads TGTGCCAGCAGCTTAGGGCGAGCAACTAATGAAAAACTGTTTTTT.

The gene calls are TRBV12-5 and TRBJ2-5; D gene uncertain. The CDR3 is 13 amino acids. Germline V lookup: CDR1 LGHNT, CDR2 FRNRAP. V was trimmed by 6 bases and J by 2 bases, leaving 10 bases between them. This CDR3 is CASGPGPQETQYF. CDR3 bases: TGTGCTAGTGGCCCCGGGCCACAAGAGACCCAGTACTTC.

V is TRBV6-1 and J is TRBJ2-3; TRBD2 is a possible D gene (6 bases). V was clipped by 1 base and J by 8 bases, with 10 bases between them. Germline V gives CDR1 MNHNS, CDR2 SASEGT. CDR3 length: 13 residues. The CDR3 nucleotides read TGTGCCAGCAGTGAAGAGGGACTGACTACGCAGTATTTT. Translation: CASSEEGLTTQYF.

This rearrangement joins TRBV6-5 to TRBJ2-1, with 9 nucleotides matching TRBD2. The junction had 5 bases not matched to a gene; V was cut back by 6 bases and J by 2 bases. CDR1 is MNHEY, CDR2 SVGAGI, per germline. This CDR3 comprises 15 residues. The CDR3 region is CASRPTSGTYNEQFF. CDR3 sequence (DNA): TGTGCCAGCAGACCGACTAGCGGCACCTACAATGAGCAGTTCTTC.

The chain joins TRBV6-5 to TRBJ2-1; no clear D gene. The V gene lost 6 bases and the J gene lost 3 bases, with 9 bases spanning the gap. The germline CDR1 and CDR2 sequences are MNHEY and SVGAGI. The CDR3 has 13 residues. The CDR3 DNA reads TGTGCCAGCAGATTAACCGACTACAATGAGCAGTTCTTC. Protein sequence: CASRLTDYNEQFF.

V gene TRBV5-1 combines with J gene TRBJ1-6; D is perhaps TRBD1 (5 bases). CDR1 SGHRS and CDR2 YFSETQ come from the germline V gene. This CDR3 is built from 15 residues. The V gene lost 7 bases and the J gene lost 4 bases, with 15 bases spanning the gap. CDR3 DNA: TGCGCCAGCGGGGAAACGGGACCTTATAATTCACCCCTCCACTTT. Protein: CASGETGPYNSPLHF.

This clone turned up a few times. Written as DNA, the CDR3 is TGTGCCAGCAGCGTGCGGACAGACAACTATGGCTACACCTTC. This encodes CASSVRTDNYGYTF. The V call is TRBV9, the J call TRBJ1-2; possible D gene TRBD1, 6 bases. V was pared by 2 bases and J by 2 bases, with 10 bases between. The CDR3 is 14 amino acids. Germline CDR1 SGDLS, CDR2 YYNGEE.

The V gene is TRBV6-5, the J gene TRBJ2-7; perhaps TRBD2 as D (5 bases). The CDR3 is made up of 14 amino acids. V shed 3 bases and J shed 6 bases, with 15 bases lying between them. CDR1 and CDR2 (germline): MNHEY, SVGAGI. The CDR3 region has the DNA TGTGCCAGCAGTTATTTCGTTAGCGAGGCCGAGCAGTACTTC. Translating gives CASSYFVSEAEQYF.

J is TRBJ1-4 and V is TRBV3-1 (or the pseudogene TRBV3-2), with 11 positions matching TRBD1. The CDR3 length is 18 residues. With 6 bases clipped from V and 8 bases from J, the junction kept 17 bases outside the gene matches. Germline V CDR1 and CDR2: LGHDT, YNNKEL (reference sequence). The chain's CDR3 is CASSPRDRGYTREEKLFF. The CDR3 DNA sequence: TGTGCCAGCAGTCCCCGGGACAGGGGGTATACGAGGGAAGAAAAACTGTTTTTT.

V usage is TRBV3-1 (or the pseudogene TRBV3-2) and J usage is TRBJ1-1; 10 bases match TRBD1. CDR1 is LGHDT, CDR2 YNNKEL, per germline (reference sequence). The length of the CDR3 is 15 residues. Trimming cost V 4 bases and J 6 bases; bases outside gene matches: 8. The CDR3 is CASSPPTGGLSEAFF. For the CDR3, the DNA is TGTGCCAGCAGCCCCCCGACAGGGGGCTTGTCTGAAGCTTTCTTT.

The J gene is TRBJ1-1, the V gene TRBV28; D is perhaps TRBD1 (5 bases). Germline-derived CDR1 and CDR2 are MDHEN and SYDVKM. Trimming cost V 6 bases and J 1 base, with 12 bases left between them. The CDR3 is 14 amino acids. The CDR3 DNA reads TGTGCCAGCAGACAGGCCACGGGGAACACTGAAGCTTTCTTT. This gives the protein CASRQATGNTEAFF.

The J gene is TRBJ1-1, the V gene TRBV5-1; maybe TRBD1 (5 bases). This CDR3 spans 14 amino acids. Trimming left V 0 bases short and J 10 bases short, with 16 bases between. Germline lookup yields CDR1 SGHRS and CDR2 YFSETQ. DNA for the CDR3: TGCGCCAGCAGCTTGGGCGGGACCCCAGAGGGAGCTTTCTTT. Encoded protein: CASSLGGTPEGAFF.

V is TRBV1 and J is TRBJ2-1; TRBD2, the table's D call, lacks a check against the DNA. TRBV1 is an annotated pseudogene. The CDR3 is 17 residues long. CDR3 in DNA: TGCACCAGCAGCCAAGCTCCTAGCGGACTCACCCACAATGAGCAGTTCTTC. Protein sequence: CTSSQAPSGLTHNEQFF.

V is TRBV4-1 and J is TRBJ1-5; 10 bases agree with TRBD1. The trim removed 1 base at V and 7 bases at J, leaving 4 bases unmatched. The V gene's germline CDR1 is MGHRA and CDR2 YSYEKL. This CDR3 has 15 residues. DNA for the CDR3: TGCGCCAGCAGCCAAGGACAGGGGGCTGAGCAGCCCCAGCATTTT. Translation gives CASSQGQGAEQPQHF.

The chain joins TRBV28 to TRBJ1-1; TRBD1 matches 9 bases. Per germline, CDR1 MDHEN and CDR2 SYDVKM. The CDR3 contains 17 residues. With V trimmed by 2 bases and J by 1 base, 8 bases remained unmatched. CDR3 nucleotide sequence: TGTGCCAGCAGTTTACTTGGGACAGGGCCACGGAACACTGAAGCTTTCTTT. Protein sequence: CASSLLGTGPRNTEAFF.

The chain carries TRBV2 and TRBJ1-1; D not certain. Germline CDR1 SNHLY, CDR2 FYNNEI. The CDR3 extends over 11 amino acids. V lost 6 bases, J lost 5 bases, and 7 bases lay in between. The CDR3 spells CASSPVTEAFF. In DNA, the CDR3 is TGTGCCAGCAGCCCAGTTACTGAAGCTTTCTTT.

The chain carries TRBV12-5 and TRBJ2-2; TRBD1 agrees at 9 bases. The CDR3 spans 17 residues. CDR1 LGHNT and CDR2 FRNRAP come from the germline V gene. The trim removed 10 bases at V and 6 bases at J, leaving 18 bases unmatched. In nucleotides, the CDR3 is TGTGCTACACGTCCTGAATCCGGGACAGGGTACCCCGGGGAGCTGTTTTTT. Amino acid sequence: CATRPESGTGYPGELFF.

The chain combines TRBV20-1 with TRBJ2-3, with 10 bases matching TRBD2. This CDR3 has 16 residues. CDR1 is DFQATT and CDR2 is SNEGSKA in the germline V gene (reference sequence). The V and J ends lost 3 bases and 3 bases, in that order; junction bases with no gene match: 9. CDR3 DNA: TGCAGTGCTAGTGGGGCTAGCGGGAGTCAAACAGATACGCAGTATTTT. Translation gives CSASGASGSQTDTQYF.

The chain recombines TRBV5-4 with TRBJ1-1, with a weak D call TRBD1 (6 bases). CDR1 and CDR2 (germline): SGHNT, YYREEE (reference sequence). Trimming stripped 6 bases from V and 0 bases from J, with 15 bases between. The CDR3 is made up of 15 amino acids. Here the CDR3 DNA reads TGTGCCAGCACCATGGGTGGGGACATGAACACTGAAGCTTTCTTT. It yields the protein CASTMGGDMNTEAFF.

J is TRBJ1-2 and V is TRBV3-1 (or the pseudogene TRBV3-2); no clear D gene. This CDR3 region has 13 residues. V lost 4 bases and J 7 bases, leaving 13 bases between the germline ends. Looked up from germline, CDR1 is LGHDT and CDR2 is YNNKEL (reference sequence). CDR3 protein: CASSLHDSGGYTF. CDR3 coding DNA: TGTGCCAGCAGCCTACATGATTCGGGTGGCTACACCTTC.

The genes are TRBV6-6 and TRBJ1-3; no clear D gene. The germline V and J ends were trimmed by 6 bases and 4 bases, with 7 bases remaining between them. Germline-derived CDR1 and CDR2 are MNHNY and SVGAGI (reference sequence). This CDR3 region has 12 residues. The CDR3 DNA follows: TGTGCCAGCAGAGCCCCGGGAAACACCATATATTTT. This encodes CASRAPGNTIYF.

The CDR3 sequence: CASSRDSVYGYTF. CDR3 nucleotide sequence: TGTGCCAGCAGCCGAGACAGCGTCTATGGCTACACCTTC. The genes are TRBV3-1 (or the pseudogene TRBV3-2) and TRBJ1-2, with a tentative D call TRBD1 (5 bases). V was clipped by 4 bases and J by 4 bases, with 10 bases between them. This CDR3 is built from 13 residues. The germline CDR1 and CDR2 sequences are LGHDT and YNNKEL (reference sequence).

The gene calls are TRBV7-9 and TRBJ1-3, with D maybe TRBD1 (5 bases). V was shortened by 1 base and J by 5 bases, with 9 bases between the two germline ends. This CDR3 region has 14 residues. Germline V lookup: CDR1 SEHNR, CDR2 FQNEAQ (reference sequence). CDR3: CASSLVDRRNTIYF. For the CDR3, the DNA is TGTGCCAGCAGCTTAGTTGACAGAAGAAACACCATATATTTT.

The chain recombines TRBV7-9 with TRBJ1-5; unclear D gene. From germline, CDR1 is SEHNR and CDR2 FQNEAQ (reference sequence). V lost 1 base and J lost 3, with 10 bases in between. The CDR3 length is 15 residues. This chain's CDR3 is CASSLDGGPNQPQHF. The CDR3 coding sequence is TGTGCCAGCAGCTTAGATGGCGGACCCAATCAGCCCCAGCATTTT.

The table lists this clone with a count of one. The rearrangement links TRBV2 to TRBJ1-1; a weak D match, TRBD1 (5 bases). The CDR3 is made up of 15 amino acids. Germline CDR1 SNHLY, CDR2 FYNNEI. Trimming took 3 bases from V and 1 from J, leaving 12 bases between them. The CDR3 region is CASSDPGTANTEAFF. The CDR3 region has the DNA TGTGCCAGCAGTGACCCCGGGACGGCGAACACTGAAGCTTTCTTT. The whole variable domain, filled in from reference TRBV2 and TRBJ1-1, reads EPEVTQTPSHQVTQMGQEVILRCVPISNHLYFYWYRQILGQKVEFLVSFYNNEISEKSEIFDDQFSVERPDGSNFTLKIRSTKLEDSAMYFCASSDPGTANTEAFFGQGTRLTVV.

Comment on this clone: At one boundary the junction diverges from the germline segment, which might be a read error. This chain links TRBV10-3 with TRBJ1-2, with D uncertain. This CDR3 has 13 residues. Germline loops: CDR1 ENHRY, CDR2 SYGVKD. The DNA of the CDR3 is TGTGCCATCAGTGAATCGGGCCGACAAGGATTCGCCTTC. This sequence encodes CAISESGRQGFAF.